Listed below are T cell receptor beta chains from one sample, sequenced in a study of beta chain features in type 1 diabetes. Clones were sequenced by immunoSEQ multiplex PCR, and TCRdb holds only the in-frame ones, with some missing. In the table there are about 390,000 clones, 8.5% to 10% of which are singletons. The sample was central memory CD4+ T cells from blood. Source of these receptors: a man younger than 45 with type 1 diabetes. Both conserved end residues are part of each CDR3. The D gene is left open where the match is weak. Some rows have no size entry. The others give once, few or many, or a class for an expanded clone.

v_gene,j_gene,d_gene,abundance,CDR3nt,CDR3aa
TRBV15,TRBJ2-7,.,few,TGTGCCACCAGCAGAGATCTGGCTGAATCCTACGAGCAGTACTTC,CATSRDLAESYEQYF
TRBV10-3,TRBJ2-7,.,few,TGTGCCATCAGTGAGACGGCAGGGTACTCCGAGCAGTACTTC,CAISETAGYSEQYF
TRBV28,TRBJ2-7,.,many,TGTGCCAGCAGTTCTCGTCTAGAAGAGCAGTACTTC,CASSSRLEEQYF
TRBV28,TRBJ2-7,.,.,TGTGCCAGCAGTTTTGCAGGCTACGAGCAGTACTTC,CASSFAGYEQYF
TRBV7-8,TRBJ1-2,TRBD1,.,TGTGCCAGCAGCCCCGGACAGGAATATGGCTACACCTTC,CASSPGQEYGYTF
TRBV18,TRBJ2-7,.,few,TGTGCCAGCTCACCAGAGCTTTTCCACGAGCAGTACTTC,CASSPELFHEQYF
TRBV28,TRBJ1-1,.,.,TGTGCCAGCAGTTTAATTACGCTTTACAGGGCATCACCGAACACTGAAGCTTTCTTT,CASSLITLYRASPNTEAFF
TRBV30,TRBJ2-2,.,.,TGTGCCTGGAGGGAGTGGAGGGAGGCCGGGGAGCTGTTTTTT,CAWREWREAGELFF
TRBV7-9,TRBJ1-3,.,.,TGTGCCAGCAGCTTAGCTCAGACGATGGCTGGAAACACCATATATTTT,CASSLAQTMAGNTIYF
TRBV6-1,TRBJ2-1,.,.,TGTGCCAGCAGCCGGGACCACTACAATGAGCAGTTCTTC,CASSRDHYNEQFF
TRBV5-4,TRBJ1-4,.,.,TGTGCCAGCAGCCCTGACACTGAAAAACTGTTTTTT,CASSPDTEKLFF
TRBV27,TRBJ1-3,.,.,TGTGCCAGCAGTTTATCGTTACAGGCCGGAAACACCATATATTTT,CASSLSLQAGNTIYF
TRBV28,TRBJ1-4,TRBD1,.,TGTGCCAGCAGTTTACCCCGGACAGGTCATGGCTCAACAACTAATGAAAAACTGTTTTTT,CASSLPRTGHGSTTNEKLFF
TRBV29-1,TRBJ1-1,.,few,TGCAGCGTTGAACGGACCGTAATGAACACTGAAGCTTTCTTT,CSVERTVMNTEAFF
TRBV30,TRBJ2-1,TRBD1,.,TGTGCCTGGAGGGCCGGGACAGGGACCAATGAGCAGTTCTTC,CAWRAGTGTNEQFF
TRBV29-1,TRBJ2-5,.,few,TGCAGCGTTGACCAGGGAAACACAGAGACCCAGTACTTC,CSVDQGNTETQYF
TRBV7-8,TRBJ1-1,.,few,TGTGCCAGCAGCTTGGGTCACCAGAAGGGCACTGAAGCTTTCTTT,CASSLGHQKGTEAFF
TRBV5-1,TRBJ2-2,.,.,TGCGCCAGCAGCTTCTCGGCAGGCGAGAACACCGGGGAGCTGTTTTTT,CASSFSAGENTGELFF
TRBV7-2,TRBJ1-3,.,.,TGTGCCAGCAGCTTAATAACGACGGCTCTGGGAAACACCATATATTTT,CASSLITTALGNTIYF
TRBV7-9,TRBJ2-2,.,.,TGTGCCAGCAGCTTAGGGACTATCAACAACACCGGGGAGCTGTTTTTT,CASSLGTINNTGELFF